This TCR beta chain originates from a study of blood T cell repertoires in COVID-19. At the level of the study: T cells, B-cell-depleted T cells, or PBMCs provided the cDNA or gDNA that served as material.

Germline-derived CDR1 and CDR2 are MGHRA and YSYEKL. This CDR3 has 15 amino acids. V lost 3 bases, J lost 10 bases, and 11 bases stayed unmatched. Authors' data handling: Estimation of nucleated cell counts was performed using reference gene primer amplification. TCRdb keeps only in-frame clones here, not all; method: immunoSEQ multiplex PCR. D and trimming were read from the DNA, whereas the V and J calls and clone size are those reported in that table. This sample has some 190,000 clones, with approximately 81% found just once. Sequenced material: peripheral blood. The V and J genes are TRBV4-1 and TRBJ1-1; TRBD1 matches at 10 bases. The clonotype originates from a human donor in a cohort sampled during active COVID-19. The CDR3 coding sequence is TGCGCCAGCAGCCAGAATGACAGGGGGCATTTGGGAGCTTTCTTT. Translated, it gives CASSQNDRGHLGAFF.